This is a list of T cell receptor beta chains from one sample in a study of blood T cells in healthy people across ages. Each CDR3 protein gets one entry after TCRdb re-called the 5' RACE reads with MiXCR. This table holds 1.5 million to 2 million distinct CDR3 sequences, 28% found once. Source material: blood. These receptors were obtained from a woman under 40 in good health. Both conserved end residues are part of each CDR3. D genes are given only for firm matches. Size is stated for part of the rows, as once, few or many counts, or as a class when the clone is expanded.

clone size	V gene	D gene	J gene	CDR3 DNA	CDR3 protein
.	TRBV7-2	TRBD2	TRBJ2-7	TGTGCCAGCAGCTTAGTAGCGGGAGCCCACCGCGAGCAGTACTTC	CASSLVAGAHREQYF
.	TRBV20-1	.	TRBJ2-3	TGCAGTGCTAGAGAAGTGGCACCCTACACAGATACGCAGTATTTT	CSAREVAPYTDTQYF
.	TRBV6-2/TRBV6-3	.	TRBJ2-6	TGTGCCAGCAGTTACAATTTTGGTCGGGCCAACGTCCTGACTTTC	CASSYNFGRANVLTF
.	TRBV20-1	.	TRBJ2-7	TGCAGTGCTAGAGAATTCCGTTTCCCGGCTCGGGAGCAGTACTTC	CSAREFRFPAREQYF
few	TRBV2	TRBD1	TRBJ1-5	TGTGCCATAGGGGACAGGAATAGCAATCAGCCCCAGCATTTT	CAIGDRNSNQPQHF
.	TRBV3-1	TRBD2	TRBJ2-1	TGTGCCAGTAGCGTAACTAGCGGGGGGCTTAATGAGCAGTTCTTC	CASSVTSGGLNEQFF
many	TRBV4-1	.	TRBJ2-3	TGCGCCAGCAGTTCGTCAGAGGTCCACAGAGATACGCAGTATTTT	CASSSSEVHRDTQYF
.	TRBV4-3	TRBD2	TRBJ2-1	TGCGCCAGCAGCCAAGATGACCGCGGGCCGGGGGGTGAGCAGTTCTTC	CASSQDDRGPGGEQFF
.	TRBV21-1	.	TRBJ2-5	TGTGCCAGCAGCAAAGCGGGACATGGGATCAAGGTGACCCAGTACTTC	CASSKAGHGIKVTQYF
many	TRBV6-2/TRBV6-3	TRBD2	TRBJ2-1	TGTGCCAGCGACCGCATCGGCGGGAGGGATTTCAATGAGCAGTTCTTC	CASDRIGGRDFNEQFF
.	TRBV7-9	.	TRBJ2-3	TGTGCCAGCAGCTTTTCCGGGCAGGGAGATACGCAGTATTTT	CASSFSGQGDTQYF
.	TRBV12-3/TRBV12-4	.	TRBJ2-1	TGTGCCAGCAGTTTAGCGGGGCCCTGGAGTAATGAGCAGTTCTTC	CASSLAGPWSNEQFF
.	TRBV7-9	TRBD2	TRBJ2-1	TGTGCCAGCAGCTTCCCTAGCGGGAATGGGCAGTTCTTC	CASSFPSGNGQFF
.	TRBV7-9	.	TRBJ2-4	TGTGCCAGCAGCGCAGGACGGTCCCTAGCCAAAAACATTCAGTACTTC	CASSAGRSLAKNIQYF
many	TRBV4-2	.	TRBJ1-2	TGTGCCAGCAGCCAAGATTGGCAGGATGGCTACACCTTC	CASSQDWQDGYTF
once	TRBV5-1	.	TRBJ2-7	TGCGCCAGCAGCTGGAGGACGGACTACGAGCGGTACTTC	CASSWRTDYERYF
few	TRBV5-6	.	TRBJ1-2	TGTGCCAGCAGCTTGGGTTTGGATCCTAACTATGGCTACACCTTC	CASSLGLDPNYGYTF
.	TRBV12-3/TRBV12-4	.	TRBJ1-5	TGTGCCAGCAGTTTAGCGCGGGGGGATGGTAGCAATCAGCCCCAGCATTTT	CASSLARGDGSNQPQHF
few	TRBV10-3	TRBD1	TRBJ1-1	TGTGCCATCAGTGAACCCGGGACAGTGAACACTGAAGCTTTCTTT	CAISEPGTVNTEAFF
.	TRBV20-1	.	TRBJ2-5	TGCAGTGCCCACATCCTCGGCAGGCAAGAGACCCAGTACTTC	CSAHILGRQETQYF
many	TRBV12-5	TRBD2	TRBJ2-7	TGTGCTAGTGGTTCCGGACTAGCAGCCTACGAGCAGTACTTC	CASGSGLAAYEQYF
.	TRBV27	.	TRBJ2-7	TGTGCCAGCAGCCCCCTCGAGGGGAGCGCCTACGAGCAGTACTTC	CASSPLEGSAYEQYF
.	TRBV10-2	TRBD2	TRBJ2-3	TGCGCCAGCAGTGTTAGGACTAGCCCTCCGAATACGCAGTATTTT	CASSVRTSPPNTQYF
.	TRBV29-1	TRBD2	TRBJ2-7	TGCAGCGTTGATGGTCTAGCGGGACTCTCCTACGAGCAGTACTTC	CSVDGLAGLSYEQYF
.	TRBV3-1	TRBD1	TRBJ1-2	TGTGCCAGCAGCACACAGGGGAACAGAGGCTACACCTTC	CASSTQGNRGYTF
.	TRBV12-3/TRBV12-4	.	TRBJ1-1	TGTGCCAGCAGTCGGGGTGAATCGAACACTGAAGCTTTCTTT	CASSRGESNTEAFF
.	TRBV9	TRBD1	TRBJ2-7	TGTGCCAGCAGCGTAGACCTCGGGACAGGGGCCTACGAGCAGTACTTC	CASSVDLGTGAYEQYF
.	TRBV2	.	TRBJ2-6	TGTGCCAGCAGTGAAAGGGGGGGGCGGACTGGGGCCAACGTCCTGACTTTC	CASSERGGRTGANVLTF
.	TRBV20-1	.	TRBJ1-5	TGCAGTGCTCACTCGACTCGAGACAACATCAATCAGCCCCAGCATTTT	CSAHSTRDNINQPQHF